Shown below are 27 T cell receptor beta chains from a single sample sequenced in a study of blood T cell repertoires in COVID-19. TCRdb's copy holds only in-frame clones and misses some; the assay was immunoSEQ multiplex PCR. Counted here are approximately 170,000 clones, about 86% occurring once; the ten biggest clones make up under 9.5%. The sequenced sample was peripheral blood. The receptors shown here come from a man aged 50 or older with active or convalescent COVID-19.

The chain uses TRBV4-3 and TRBJ1-2; possibly TRBD1 for D (6 bases). In germline, CDR1 is LGHNA, CDR2 YSLEER. Trimming took 4 bases from V and 4 from J, leaving 13 bases between them. The CDR3 sequence is 14 residues long. CDR3 region: CASSPGTTSYGYTF. The CDR3 DNA follows: TGCGCCAGCAGCCCCGGGACAACAAGCTATGGCTACACCTTC.

The chain is built from TRBV20-1 and TRBJ1-4; D not resolved. CDR3 length: 11 amino acids. Germline CDR1 DFQATT, CDR2 SNEGSKA (reference sequence). The germline V and J ends were trimmed by 5 bases and 4 bases, with 5 bases remaining between them. The CDR3 bases are TGCAGTGCTCGTCGTAATGAAAAACTGTTTTTT. It codes for CSARRNEKLFF.

The sample holds one count of this clone. The DNA of the CDR3 is TGTGCCACCAGTATCGGGACAGGGACCACCGGGGAGCTGTTTTTT. This sequence encodes CATSIGTGTTGELFF. The chain carries TRBV24-1 and TRBJ2-2, with 9 positions matching TRBD1. Germline CDR1 and CDR2: KGHDR and SFDVKD. The CDR3 consists of 15 residues. Germline trimming cut 6 bases from V and 4 bases from J; bases unmatched to any gene: 5.

The gene calls are TRBV28 and TRBJ2-3; 10 nucleotides match TRBD2. This CDR3 has 18 residues. In germline, CDR1 is MDHEN, CDR2 SYDVKM. The trim removed 2 bases at V and 3 bases at J, leaving 11 bases unmatched. This chain's CDR3 is CASSLVTLAGEVTDTQYF. CDR3 nucleotides: TGTGCCAGCAGTTTAGTGACCCTAGCGGGAGAGGTAACAGATACGCAGTATTTT.

The CDR3 loop is CASGFKLADEQFF. The CDR3 DNA is TGTGCTAGTGGTTTCAAACTAGCGGATGAGCAGTTCTTC. This rearrangement joins TRBV12-5 to TRBJ2-1; TRBD2 matches 8 bases. Germline V gene lookup returns CDR1 LGHNT and CDR2 FRNRAP. The V gene end was trimmed by 3 bases and the J gene end by 8 bases; junction bases not matched to a gene: 3. The CDR3 covers 13 residues.

The chain links TRBV5-1 to TRBJ2-3; D gene ambiguous. V dropped 5 bases and J dropped 0 bases, with 7 bases sitting between them. The V gene's germline CDR1 is SGHRS and CDR2 YFSETQ. The CDR3 is 13 amino acids. The CDR3 bases are TGCGCCAGCAGTGGCAGTAGCACAGATACGCAGTATTTT. Translation gives CASSGSSTDTQYF.

This clone was observed a few times. Other DNA sequences from this sample encode an identical CDR3 as well. CDR3 DNA sequence: TGTGCCAGCAGCTCCTTTGCGGGAGTTGATGAGCAGTTCTTC. Translated: CASSSFAGVDEQFF. The chain employs TRBV9 and TRBJ2-1, with TRBD2 matching 7 bases. The trim removed 4 bases at V and 8 bases at J, leaving 9 bases unmatched. Germline V gives CDR1 SGDLS, CDR2 YYNGEE. This CDR3 comprises 14 residues.

J is TRBJ1-1 and V is TRBV30; unclear D gene. Trimming left V 6 bases short and J 4 bases short, with 12 bases between. The CDR3 covers 12 residues. Germline values: CDR1 GTSNPN, CDR2 SVGIG (reference sequence). The CDR3: CACRGFSTEAFF. The DNA of the CDR3 is TGTGCCTGTCGAGGGTTTAGCACTGAAGCTTTCTTT.

This rearrangement joins TRBV18 to TRBJ1-6, with TRBD1 matching 10 bases. The germline gives CDR1 KGHSH, CDR2 LQKENI. The trim removed 3 bases at V and 10 bases at J, leaving 6 bases unmatched. This CDR3 contains 15 residues. DNA of the CDR3: TGTGCCAGCTCACCGGGACAGGGGTTAAGCTCACCCCTCCACTTT. It translates to CASSPGQGLSSPLHF.

The chain links TRBV7-2 to TRBJ2-1; D perhaps matches TRBD1 (5 bases). The CDR3 has 13 amino acids. Germline V CDR1 and CDR2: SGHTA, FQGNSA. Trimming took 3 bases from V and 6 from J, leaving 9 bases between them. DNA for the CDR3: TGTGCCAGCAGCTTCGACAGAGCCAATGAGCAGTTCTTC. Protein: CASSFDRANEQFF.

V usage is TRBV10-3 and J usage is TRBJ1-2; D remains ambiguous. Germline V gene sequence: CDR1 ENHRY, CDR2 SYGVKD. The CDR3 spans 12 residues. The V and J ends lost 10 bases and 4 bases respectively, with 13 bases between them. The CDR3 DNA is TGTGCCACGTACACGGCGGGCTATGGCTACACCTTC. Its protein product is CATYTAGYGYTF.

The CDR3: CASTLALNTEAFF. Here the CDR3 DNA reads TGCGCCAGCACCCTAGCGCTGAACACTGAAGCTTTCTTT. The chain carries TRBV5-1 and TRBJ1-1, with D unresolved. The CDR3 spans 13 residues. Germline V lookup: CDR1 SGHRS, CDR2 YFSETQ. V lost 6 bases, J lost 0 bases, and 9 bases lay in between. Full variable domain (outside the CDR3, taken from reference TRBV5-1 and TRBJ1-1): KAGVTQTPRYLIKTRGQQVTLSCSPISGHRSVSWYQQTPGQGLQFLFEYFSETQRNKGNFPGRFSGRQFSNSRSEMNVSTLELGDSALYLCASTLALNTEAFFGQGTRLTVV.

The rearrangement joins TRBV15 to TRBJ1-5; D is possibly TRBD1 (6 bases). V lost 0 bases to trimming and J lost 0 bases, with 12 bases between them. The germline V gene has CDR1 LNHNV and CDR2 YYDKDF (reference sequence). The CDR3 consists of 17 residues. The CDR3 nucleotides are TGTGCCACCAGCAGAGACCCATTCAGGGGTAGCAATCAGCCCCAGCATTTT. Its translation is CATSRDPFRGSNQPQHF.

The rearrangement joins TRBV2 to TRBJ1-5, with 7 bases fitting TRBD1. Germline V gene sequence: CDR1 SNHLY, CDR2 FYNNEI. This CDR3 contains 15 residues. The junction had 11 bases not matched to a gene; V was cut back by 8 bases and J by 4 bases. CDR3 sequence reads: CASSGGPSGNQPQHF. The CDR3 DNA follows: TGTGCCAGCTCAGGGGGGCCCTCGGGGAATCAGCCCCAGCATTTT.

The V gene is TRBV11-3, the J gene TRBJ2-5; possibly TRBD2 for D (6 bases). V was pared by 6 bases and J by 5 bases, with 13 bases between. CDR3 size: 13 residues. The germline CDR1 and CDR2 sequences are SGHNT and YENEEA. The CDR3 DNA follows: TGTGCCAGCAGTTCTCCGGGGGAGGAGACCCAGTACTTC. Translating gives CASSSPGEETQYF.

The V gene is TRBV29-1, the J gene TRBJ2-1; D uncertain. Germline CDR1 SQVTM, CDR2 ANQGSEA. V was trimmed by 0 bases and J by 2 bases, leaving 14 bases between them. The CDR3 spans 16 residues. The CDR3 reads CSVEDWYSWAYNEQFF. CDR3 DNA sequence: TGCAGCGTTGAAGATTGGTACAGCTGGGCCTACAATGAGCAGTTCTTC.

This sequence joins TRBV3-1 (or the pseudogene TRBV3-2) and TRBJ1-5; D possibly corresponds to TRBD1 (5 bases). The CDR3 has 16 amino acids. The germline gives CDR1 LGHDT, CDR2 YNNKEL (reference sequence). Trimming removed 0 bases at V and 9 bases at J, with 18 bases between. The CDR3 nucleotides are TGTGCCAGCAGCCAAGATCTATATTGGGGCTGTAGGCCCCAGCATTTT. It specifies CASSQDLYWGCRPQHF.

This clone was counted a single time. The J gene is TRBJ1-3, the V gene TRBV6-4; TRBD1 aligns across 7 bases. This CDR3 spans 15 amino acids. Germline V gives CDR1 MRHNA, CDR2 SNTAGT. V dropped 3 bases and J dropped 4; count of bases not matched to a gene: 6. The CDR3 protein is CASSEDWGQGNTIYF. Here the CDR3 DNA reads TGTGCCAGCAGTGAGGATTGGGGACAGGGAAACACCATATATTTT.

This rearrangement joins TRBV30 to TRBJ2-3; 9 bases agree with TRBD2. V was pared by 3 bases and J by 2 bases, with 3 bases of the junction left unmatched. This CDR3 is built from 14 residues. The germline V gene has CDR1 GTSNPN and CDR2 SVGIG (reference sequence). CDR3 loop: CAWSLAGNTDTQYF. DNA of the CDR3: TGTGCCTGGAGCCTAGCGGGAAACACAGATACGCAGTATTTT.

This chain links TRBV6-5 with TRBJ2-1, with 12 bases identical to TRBD2. This CDR3 is built from 15 residues. Germline CDR1 and CDR2: MNHEY and SVGAGI. V trimming: 5 bases; J trimming: 6 bases; junction bases outside the gene matches: 5. The CDR3, as DNA: TGTGCCAGCAGTCTGACTAGCGGGGGTTTCAATGAGCAGTTCTTC. Protein sequence: CASSLTSGGFNEQFF.

This clone was counted only a few times. The chain uses TRBV7-6 and TRBJ2-7, with a possible D match to TRBD2 (5 bases). The CDR3 length is 14 residues. Germline V gene sequence: CDR1 SGHVS, CDR2 FNYEAQ. The V gene lost 10 bases and the J gene lost 6 bases, with 22 bases spanning the gap. CDR3 loop: CATNPLAGKGEQYF. DNA for the CDR3: TGTGCCACCAACCCATTGGCCGGGAAGGGCGAGCAGTACTTC.

The gene calls are TRBV19 and TRBJ1-4; 8 nucleotides line up with TRBD1. The CDR3 has 17 residues. CDR1 is LNHDA, CDR2 SQIVND, per germline (reference sequence). V dropped 5 bases and J dropped 7; count of bases not matched to a gene: 15. The CDR3 reads CASSPPLGQGEGEKLFF. In DNA form, the CDR3 reads TGTGCCAGTAGTCCACCCCTTGGACAGGGAGAGGGTGAAAAACTGTTTTTT. The entire variable domain, with the rest obtained from reference TRBV19 and TRBJ1-4, is as follows: DGGITQSPKYLFRKEGQNVTLSCEQNLNHDAMYWYRQDPGQGLRLIYYSQIVNDFQKGDIAEGYSVSREKKESFPLTVTSAQKNPTAFYLCASSPPLGQGEGEKLFFGSGTQLSVL.

V is TRBV5-1 and J is TRBJ1-4; 9 bases fit TRBD1. J was trimmed by 4 bases and V by 4 bases; bases with no gene match: 5. The CDR3 is 15 amino acids. Germline lookup yields CDR1 SGHRS and CDR2 YFSETQ. Here the CDR3 reads CASSGQTGGNEKLFF. The CDR3 bases are TGCGCCAGCAGCGGTCAGACAGGGGGTAATGAAAAACTGTTTTTT.

This clone occurred a few times. V is TRBV7-9 and J is TRBJ2-7; a possible D gene is TRBD2 (5 bases). This CDR3 spans 13 amino acids. Germline V gene sequence: CDR1 SEHNR, CDR2 FQNEAQ (reference sequence). Trimming cost V 5 bases and J 5 bases, with 13 bases left between them. CDR3 residues: CASSPRGPDEQYF. DNA of the CDR3: TGTGCCAGCAGCCCTAGAGGGCCGGACGAGCAGTACTTC. The variable domain in full, with the rest retrieved from reference TRBV7-9 and TRBJ2-7, is DTGVSQNPRHKITKRGQNVTFRCDPISEHNRLYWYRQTLGQGPEFLTYFQNEAQLEKSRLLSDRFSAERPKGSFSTLEIQRTEQGDSAMYLCASSPRGPDEQYFGPGTRLTVT.

This clone occurred a few times. The chain combines TRBV18 with TRBJ2-2; perhaps TRBD2 as D (6 bases). The CDR3 spans 15 residues. With 5 bases removed from V and 2 bases from J, the gap between germline ends came to 12 bases. The germline V gene encodes CDR1 KGHSH and CDR2 LQKENI. DNA of the CDR3: TGTGCCAGCTCAACTAGCCGGGCAAACACCGGGGAGCTGTTTTTT. Its translation: CASSTSRANTGELFF.

The V gene is TRBV10-1, the J gene TRBJ2-1; 8 nucleotides agree with TRBD1. Germline V CDR1 and CDR2: WNHNN, SYGVQD (reference sequence). V shed 3 bases and J 8 bases; nucleotides not matched to a gene: 9. This CDR3 contains 15 residues. The CDR3 DNA is TGCGCCAGCAGTGAAGCAGGGGGCAAAGGCGATGAGCAGTTCTTC. This gives the protein CASSEAGGKGDEQFF.

The gene calls are TRBV6-2 or TRBV6-3 and TRBJ2-7; no reliable D call. Germline CDR1 MNHEY, CDR2 SVGEGT. Trimming pared 0 bases from V and 0 bases from J, leaving 12 bases between. There are 16 residues in the CDR3. As DNA, the CDR3 is TGTGCCAGCAGTTACTCGCGCAGGTCTAACTCCTACGAGCAGTACTTC. This codes for CASSYSRRSNSYEQYF.